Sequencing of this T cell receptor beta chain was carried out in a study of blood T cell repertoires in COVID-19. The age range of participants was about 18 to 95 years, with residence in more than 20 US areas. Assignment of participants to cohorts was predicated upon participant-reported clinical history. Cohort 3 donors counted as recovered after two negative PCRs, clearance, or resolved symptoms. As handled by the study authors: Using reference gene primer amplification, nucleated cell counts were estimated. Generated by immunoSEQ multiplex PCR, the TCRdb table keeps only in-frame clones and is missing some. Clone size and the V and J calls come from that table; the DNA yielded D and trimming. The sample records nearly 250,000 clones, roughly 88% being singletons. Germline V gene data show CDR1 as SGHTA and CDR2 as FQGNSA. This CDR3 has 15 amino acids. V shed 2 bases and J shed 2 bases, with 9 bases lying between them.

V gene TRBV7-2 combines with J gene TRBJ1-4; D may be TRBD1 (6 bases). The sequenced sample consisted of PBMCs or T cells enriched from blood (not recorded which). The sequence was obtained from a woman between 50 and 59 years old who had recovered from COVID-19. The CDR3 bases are TGTGCCAGCAGCTTACAGGGGTCCACTAATGAAAAACTGTTTTTT. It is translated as CASSLQGSTNEKLFF.